These 15 T cell receptor beta chains were all obtained from the same sample, sequenced in a study of blood T cell repertoires in COVID-19. Libraries were prepared by immunoSEQ multiplex PCR; TCRdb keeps only in-frame clonotypes and omits some of them. The sample carries roughly 150,000 clones, roughly 84% recorded once. Sequenced: peripheral blood. The source of these receptors is a man aged 65 to 85 with active or convalescent COVID-19.

The chain employs TRBV4-3 and TRBJ1-2, with D hard to call. The germline V gene has CDR1 LGHNA and CDR2 YSLEER. The V gene lost 0 bases and the J gene lost 1 base, with 6 bases spanning the gap. CDR3 length equals 14 residues. The CDR3 DNA sequence: TGCGCCAGCAGCCAAGACGCCAGTAACTATGGCTACACCTTC. It yields the protein CASSQDASNYGYTF.

This clone is a singleton in its sample. The rearrangement uses TRBV5-4 and TRBJ2-2; D is perhaps TRBD2 (5 bases). The CDR3 runs to 16 residues. CDR1 is SGHNT and CDR2 is YYREEE in the germline V gene (reference sequence). Trimming left V 0 bases short and J 4 bases short, with 13 bases between. The CDR3 sequence is CASSLGGSAATGELFF. The CDR3 DNA reads TGTGCCAGCAGCTTGGGAGGGTCCGCAGCCACCGGGGAGCTGTTTTTT.

The chain carries TRBV7-8 and TRBJ1-4; D gene unclear. There are 16 residues in the CDR3. Deletions cut 1 base from V and 2 bases from J, with 11 bases between. From germline, CDR1 is SGHVS and CDR2 FQNEAQ. The CDR3 DNA is TGTGCCAGCAGCTTAGTTAGCCTTCCGACTAATGAAAAACTGTTTTTT. Protein: CASSLVSLPTNEKLFF.

The genes are TRBV29-1 and TRBJ1-2; the match to TRBD1 covers 11 bases. V shed 4 bases and J 8 bases; nucleotides not matched to a gene: 12. The CDR3 contains 15 residues. Per the germline V gene, CDR1 is SQVTM and CDR2 is ANQGSEA. The DNA for the CDR3 is TGCAGCGTTGTATACGGGACAGGGGGGTTTTCGGGCTACACCTTC. Translation: CSVVYGTGGFSGYTF.

This sequence joins TRBV5-1 and TRBJ1-1, with TRBD1 matching 9 bases. CDR3 length: 15 residues. V dropped 0 bases and J dropped 8; count of bases not matched to a gene: 8. Germline V gene data show CDR1 as SGHRS and CDR2 as YFSETQ. CDR3 residues: CASSLGDRAALEAFF. DNA of the CDR3: TGCGCCAGCAGCTTGGGGGACAGGGCCGCCTTGGAAGCTTTCTTT.

A remark on this clone: Other DNA sequences in the sample encode the same CDR3. The chain uses TRBV18 and TRBJ1-4; TRBD1 might be the D (5 bases). Trimming removed 3 bases at V and 4 bases at J, with 6 bases between. CDR1 and CDR2 from the germline V gene are KGHSH and LQKENI. The CDR3 runs to 13 residues. The CDR3 DNA reads TGTGCCAGCTCACCGGGGCTTAATGAAAAACTGTTTTTT. Amino acids: CASSPGLNEKLFF.

In regard to this clone: In the same sample, other DNA sequences code for this CDR3. The gene calls are TRBV6-2 or TRBV6-3 and TRBJ1-2, with D unresolved. Germline values: CDR1 MNHEY, CDR2 SVGEGT. This CDR3 contains 13 residues. The V end was cut by 0 bases, the J end by 3 bases, with 5 bases between. The CDR3 coding sequence is TGTGCCAGCAGTTACTCTCCAGACTATGGCTACACCTTC. Translation: CASSYSPDYGYTF.

The genes are TRBV29-1 and TRBJ2-2; D possibly corresponds to TRBD2 (7 bases). Trimming pared 3 bases from V and 6 bases from J, leaving 14 bases between. The CDR3 is 14 amino acids. Per the germline V gene, CDR1 is SQVTM and CDR2 is ANQGSEA. CDR3 sequence reads: CSVDRGGIAGELFF. As DNA, the CDR3 is TGCAGCGTTGATAGGGGGGGCATCGCCGGGGAGCTGTTTTTT.

A single count supports this clone. The chain combines TRBV12-3 or TRBV12-4 with TRBJ1-4; 9 bases map to TRBD1. The CDR3 loop spans 13 amino acids. With 6 bases clipped from V and 6 bases from J, the junction kept 2 bases outside the gene matches. This chain's CDR3 is CASRGTGYEKLFF. CDR3 nucleotide sequence: TGTGCCAGCAGAGGGACAGGGTATGAAAAACTGTTTTTT.

This clone was observed a few times. The chain carries TRBV5-5 and TRBJ2-5; TRBD1 agrees at 9 bases. The trim removed 4 bases at V and 3 bases at J, leaving 7 bases unmatched. Germline V gives CDR1 SGHKS, CDR2 YYEKEE (reference sequence). This CDR3 is 15 amino acids long. The CDR3 DNA reads as TGTGCCAGCAGCGGCCAGGACAGGGGCAAAGAGACCCAGTACTTC. Translation gives CASSGQDRGKETQYF.

The V gene is TRBV5-4, the J gene TRBJ1-3, with D unresolved. V dropped 0 bases and J dropped 0 bases, with 7 bases sitting between them. The germline V gene has CDR1 SGHNT and CDR2 YYREEE (reference sequence). The CDR3 is 15 amino acids. CDR3 DNA sequence: TGTGCCAGCAGCTTGGTGGGGAGCTCTGGAAACACCATATATTTT. Translation: CASSLVGSSGNTIYF.

The chain uses TRBV11-2 and TRBJ1-2, with 9 bases lining up with TRBD1. Germline V gene lookup returns CDR1 SGHAT and CDR2 FQNNGV. The J segment lost 6 bases and the V segment lost 2 bases, leaving 1 base of the junction unmatched. This CDR3 has 13 amino acids. The CDR3 sequence is CASSLYRGHGYTF. DNA of the CDR3: TGTGCCAGCAGCTTATACAGGGGGCATGGCTACACCTTC.

V is TRBV18 and J is TRBJ1-1, with D possibly matching TRBD1 (5 bases). From germline, CDR1 is KGHSH and CDR2 LQKENI. Trimming removed 4 bases from V and 5 bases from J, with 14 bases in between. This CDR3 spans 14 amino acids. CDR3 nucleotides: TGTGCCAGCTCACTACAGGAAAAGGGGACTGAAGCTTTCTTT. The encoded protein is CASSLQEKGTEAFF.

V gene TRBV7-2 combines with J gene TRBJ2-7; 9 bases line up with TRBD1. Trimming removed 3 bases from V and 3 bases from J; junction bases left unmatched: 3. The germline V gene has CDR1 SGHTA and CDR2 FQGNSA. The CDR3 runs to 14 residues. CDR3 protein: CASSFRTGDYEQYF. DNA of the CDR3: TGTGCCAGCAGCTTTCGGACAGGGGACTACGAGCAGTACTTC.

V and J are TRBV9 and TRBJ2-2; 12 bases agree with TRBD2. Germline V CDR1 and CDR2: SGDLS, YYNGEE. J gave up 1 base and V 4 bases, and 5 bases lay outside the gene matches. This CDR3 spans 17 amino acids. The CDR3 DNA is TGTGCCAGCAGCACCGGACTAGCGGGAATGAACACCGGGGAGCTGTTTTTT. This sequence encodes CASSTGLAGMNTGELFF.